This is a list of T cell receptor beta chains from one sample in a study of cytomegalovirus exposure and HLA in healthy donors. Sequencing used immunoSEQ multiplex PCR; TCRdb keeps in-frame clones, though not all of them. The table lists 170,000 or so clones, approximately 80% of them singletons, with almost 7% in the top ten. Specimen: PBMCs. The receptors were gathered from a man aged 30-40 years in good health and CMV-seropositive. CDR3s include the opening cysteine and the closing phenylalanine or tryptophan. Fields, in order: J gene, D gene, clone size, V gene, CDR3 protein, CDR3 DNA. The D gene is left open where the match is weak. Clone size is shown for a subset of rows, as once, few, many or a class of expanded clone.

>TRBJ2-1|.|.|TRBV19
CASSIEASYNEQFF
TGTGCCAGTAGTATAGAGGCTTCCTACAATGAGCAGTTCTTC
>TRBJ2-6|TRBD1|.|TRBV5-1
CASSLVPTGASGANVLTF
TGCGCCAGCAGCTTGGTGCCCACAGGGGCGAGTGGGGCCAACGTCCTGACTTTC
>TRBJ2-1|TRBD2|.|TRBV5-1
CASSFSGGDSGRHNEQFF
TGCGCCAGCAGCTTCTCAGGGGGGGATAGCGGGAGGCACAATGAGCAGTTCTTC
>TRBJ2-3|.|.|TRBV25-1
CASSGNKARGRSTDTQYF
TGTGCCAGCAGTGGGAACAAAGCGAGAGGGCGGAGCACAGATACGCAGTATTTT
>TRBJ2-5|.|.|TRBV6-1
CASSLRSKQETQYF
TGTGCCAGCAGCTTACGCAGTAAACAAGAGACCCAGTACTTC
>TRBJ2-1|.|.|TRBV15
CATSRGSGGSYNEQFF
TGTGCCACCAGCAGAGGCAGCGGAGGCTCCTACAATGAGCAGTTCTTC
>TRBJ2-1|TRBD2|.|TRBV18
CASSSIPTSGTYNEQFF
TGTGCCAGCTCATCGATCCCGACTAGCGGGACATACAATGAGCAGTTCTTC
>TRBJ2-7|.|.|TRBV5-8
CASSLSGEGGSSYEQYF
TGTGCCAGCAGCCTTTCGGGTGAGGGAGGATCTTCCTACGAGCAGTACTTC
>TRBJ2-1|.|.|TRBV10-3
CAISTGLNEQFF
TGTGCCATCAGCACGGGGTTAAATGAGCAGTTCTTC
>TRBJ2-5|TRBD2|.|TRBV5-1
CASSPAASGQTQYF
TGCGCCAGCAGCCCGGCGGCTAGCGGCCAGACCCAGTACTTC
>TRBJ1-2|.|.|TRBV20-1
CSAGRVGGYTF
TGCAGTGCCGGGCGGGTGGGGGGCTACACCTTC
>TRBJ2-5|.|.|TRBV18
CASSPETAQETQYF
TGTGCCAGCTCACCAGAGACAGCACAAGAGACCCAGTACTTC
>TRBJ1-4|.|once|TRBV28
CASTFFGSGNEKLFF
TGTGCCAGCACCTTCTTCGGGAGTGGGAATGAAAAACTGTTTTTT
>TRBJ1-1|TRBD1|.|TRBV6-5
CASSGQGANTEAFF
TGTGCCAGCAGTGGACAGGGGGCGAACACTGAAGCTTTCTTT